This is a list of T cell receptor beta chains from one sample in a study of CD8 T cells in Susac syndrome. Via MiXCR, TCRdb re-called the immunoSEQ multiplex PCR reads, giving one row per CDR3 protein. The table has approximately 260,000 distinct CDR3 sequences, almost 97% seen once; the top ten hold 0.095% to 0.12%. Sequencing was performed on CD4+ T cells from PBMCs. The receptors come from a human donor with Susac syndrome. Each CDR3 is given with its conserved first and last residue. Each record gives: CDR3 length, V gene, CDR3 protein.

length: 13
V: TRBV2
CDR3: CASSPQGSGEAFF

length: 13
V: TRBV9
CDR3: CASSEGPNTEAFF

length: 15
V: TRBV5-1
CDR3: CASSPGQGVLQPQHF

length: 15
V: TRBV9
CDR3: CASSWDLKTYNEQFF

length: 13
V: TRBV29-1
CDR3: CSVESFTDTEAFF

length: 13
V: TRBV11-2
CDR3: CASSLVLVSGQYF

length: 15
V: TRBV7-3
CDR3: CASSVSGLAVETQYF

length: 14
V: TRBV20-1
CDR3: CSARRQGTQETQYF

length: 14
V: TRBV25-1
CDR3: CASSGNTSNQPQHF

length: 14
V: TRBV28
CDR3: CASSLVSDRGGYTF

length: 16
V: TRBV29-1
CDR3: CSATGQGVRDPYEQYF

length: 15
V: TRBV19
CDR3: CASSIEGATGNEQFF

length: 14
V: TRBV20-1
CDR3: CSVQGTGGRNEQFF

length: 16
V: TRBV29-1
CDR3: CSVATEQGLTKNIQYF

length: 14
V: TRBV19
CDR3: CASSIKNSYQPQHF

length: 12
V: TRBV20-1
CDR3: CSARDHGGGYTF

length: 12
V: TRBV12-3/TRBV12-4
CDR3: CASSFSGDEQFF

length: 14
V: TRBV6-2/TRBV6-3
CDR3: CASSPLVGNQPQHF

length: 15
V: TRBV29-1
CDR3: CSVEDLGQGVYEQYF

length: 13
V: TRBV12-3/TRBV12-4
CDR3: CASSFRRKETQYF

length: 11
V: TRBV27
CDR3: CASGALYGYTF

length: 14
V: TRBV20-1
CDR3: CSAPISGSPNIQYF

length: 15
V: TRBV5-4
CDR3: CASSLGLVAGETQYF

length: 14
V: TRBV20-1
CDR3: CSARDTSVMETQYF

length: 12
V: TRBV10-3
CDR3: CAISESVNEQFF